Listed below are T cell receptor beta chains from one sample, sequenced in a study of blood T cell repertoires in COVID-19. Sequencing was performed with immunoSEQ multiplex PCR; in TCRdb, only in-frame clones are kept and a portion is missing. This table has 200,000 to 300,000 clones, around 87% appearing once. Sequences were obtained from peripheral blood. These receptors were obtained from a woman in her thirties or forties who had recovered from COVID-19. CDR3s include the opening cysteine and the closing phenylalanine or tryptophan. Fields, in order: V gene, J gene, clone size, D gene, CDR3 protein, CDR3 DNA. The D gene is left open where the match is weak. Not all rows give a size; the values are once, few, many and, for expanded clones, a class.

TRBV2	TRBJ2-3	NA	TRBD2	CASGESGGPGTDTQYF	TGTGCCAGCGGAGAATCGGGGGGGCCGGGGACAGATACGCAGTATTTT
TRBV2	TRBJ1-5	NA	NA	CASSRGAGEGNQPQHF	TGTGCCAGCAGTCGCGGGGCCGGGGAGGGGAATCAGCCCCAGCATTTT
TRBV7-9	TRBJ1-2	NA	TRBD1	CASTRQGIVYGYTF	TGTGCCAGCACCCGACAGGGGATTGTCTATGGCTACACCTTC
TRBV10-3	TRBJ2-5	NA	TRBD2	CAISEGASGGAQKTQYF	TGTGCCATCAGTGAGGGGGCTAGCGGGGGGGCCCAGAAGACCCAGTACTTC
TRBV28	TRBJ1-1	NA	NA	CASSFNAETAGTEAFF	TGTGCCAGCAGTTTTAATGCCGAGACAGCGGGAACTGAAGCTTTCTTT
TRBV6-6	TRBJ1-1	few	NA	CASSYGSRTVNTEAFF	TGTGCCAGCAGTTACGGCTCCAGGACAGTGAACACTGAAGCTTTCTTT
TRBV9	TRBJ2-5	NA	TRBD2	CASTPPGGETQYF	TGTGCCAGCACGCCCCCGGGGGGGGAGACCCAGTACTTC
TRBV6-6	TRBJ1-2	NA	TRBD1	CASSLTGGYGYTF	TGTGCCAGCAGCCTGACAGGGGGCTATGGCTACACCTTC
TRBV19	TRBJ2-1	NA	TRBD1	CASRPTGQGKVDEQFF	TGTGCCAGTAGACCGACAGGGCAAGGGAAGGTCGATGAGCAGTTCTTC
TRBV19	TRBJ2-7	NA	NA	CASSYDNNPLYEQYF	TGTGCCAGTAGTTACGACAACAACCCCTTATACGAGCAGTACTTC
TRBV15	TRBJ2-7	NA	NA	CATSRDLQSYEQYF	TGTGCCACCAGCAGAGATTTACAGTCCTACGAGCAGTACTTC
TRBV5-4	TRBJ2-1	NA	TRBD2	CASSVGTSGFENNEQFF	TGTGCCAGCAGCGTCGGGACTAGCGGTTTCGAGAACAATGAGCAGTTCTTC
TRBV6-2/TRBV6-3	TRBJ2-1	NA	TRBD2	CASSFAGLDYNEQFF	TGTGCCAGCAGTTTCGCGGGACTAGATTACAATGAGCAGTTCTTC
TRBV18	TRBJ1-1	few	NA	CASSPPAGAGNTEAFF	TGTGCCAGCTCACCACCAGCAGGGGCGGGGAACACTGAAGCTTTCTTT
TRBV18	TRBJ2-1	NA	TRBD1	CASSPSLDRAHNEQFF	TGTGCCAGCTCACCATCCTTGGACAGGGCCCACAATGAGCAGTTCTTC
TRBV5-1	TRBJ2-5	NA	NA	CASSPADKIQETQYF	TGCGCCAGCAGCCCTGCGGACAAGATCCAAGAGACCCAGTACTTC
TRBV4-3	TRBJ2-7	NA	NA	CASSQDPRVTYEQYF	TGCGCCAGCAGCCAAGATCCCAGGGTGACCTACGAGCAGTACTTC
TRBV6-5	TRBJ2-7	NA	NA	CASSPGSYEQYF	TGTGCCAGCAGTCCCGGCTCCTACGAGCAGTACTTC
TRBV4-1	TRBJ1-2	NA	NA	CASSKTPNYGYTF	TGCGCCAGCAGCAAAACACCTAACTATGGCTACACCTTC
TRBV11-2	TRBJ1-1	NA	NA	CASSPHLWETSPEAFF	TGTGCCAGCAGCCCCCATCTTTGGGAGACATCACCTGAAGCTTTCTTT
TRBV30	TRBJ2-7	NA	NA	CAWSVWHGDTYEQYF	TGTGCCTGGAGTGTTTGGCACGGGGACACCTACGAGCAGTACTTC
TRBV6-5	TRBJ2-3	few	NA	CASTLPGTDTQYF	TGTGCCAGCACCCTTCCGGGTACAGATACGCAGTATTTT
TRBV27	TRBJ1-5	NA	TRBD1	CASSLGTGRPQHF	TGTGCCAGCAGTTTAGGGACAGGGCGGCCCCAGCATTTT
TRBV2	TRBJ2-6	once	TRBD1	CASSWGTGGANVLTF	TGTGCCAGCAGCTGGGGGACAGGAGGGGCCAACGTCCTGACTTTC
TRBV2	TRBJ1-5	few	NA	CASRRRGFSNQPQHF	TGTGCCAGCAGAAGAAGGGGGTTTAGCAATCAGCCCCAGCATTTT
TRBV18	TRBJ2-2	NA	NA	CASSPRTGELFF	TGTGCCAGCTCACCGAGGACCGGGGAGCTGTTTTTT
TRBV11-2	TRBJ2-5	NA	TRBD1	CASSTWTGVRETQYF	TGTGCCAGCAGCACATGGACAGGGGTCAGGGAGACCCAGTACTTC
TRBV7-2	TRBJ2-7	NA	NA	CASSLVWSGEYEQYF	TGTGCCAGCAGCTTAGTCTGGAGCGGAGAGTACGAGCAGTACTTC
TRBV7-6	TRBJ1-1	few	NA	CASSPPTGNTEAFF	TGTGCCAGCAGCCCGCCGACGGGAAACACTGAAGCTTTCTTT
TRBV12-3/TRBV12-4	TRBJ2-4	NA	NA	CASTPWDLGIQYF	TGTGCCAGCACCCCGTGGGACTTGGGCATTCAGTACTTC
TRBV18	TRBJ1-5	NA	NA	CASSPLGREQPQHF	TGTGCCAGCTCACCACTGGGCAGGGAACAGCCCCAGCATTTT
TRBV7-2	TRBJ1-4	NA	NA	CASSLGTLEKLFF	TGTGCCAGCAGCCTCGGGACACTCGAAAAACTGTTTTTT
TRBV11-2	TRBJ2-7	NA	NA	CASSRTAYEQYF	TGTGCCAGCAGCCGGACTGCCTACGAGCAGTACTTC
TRBV29-1	TRBJ1-2	NA	TRBD1	CSVGDRGNTLGYTF	TGCAGCGTTGGGGACAGGGGCAACACCCTTGGCTACACCTTC
TRBV3-1/TRBV3-2	TRBJ2-7	NA	NA	CASSQERRQYF	TGTGCCAGCAGCCAAGAGAGGCGGCAGTACTTC